The 25 T cell receptor beta chains below all came from one sample that was sequenced in a study of a mutant IDH1 vaccine in newly diagnosed glioma (dated by TCRdb to the early 2020s). The time point label on this specimen signifies: baseline, week 1 (first vaccination visit). The sample's treatment or condition, from its label and the paper: pre-vaccination baseline after standard-of-care therapy. Receptors were amplified or captured by the immunoSEQ multiplex PCR assay. TCRdb holds this immuneACCESS table with in-frame rearrangements only. Some clones are missing; in checked studies, unresolved V genes explain under half, and the rest has no known cause. The sample table shows about 34,000 clones, and approximately 80% are seen once. The ten largest clones add up to around 9.5% of the sample. The sequenced sample was peripheral blood mononuclear cells (PBMCs), obtained from a glioma patient treated with radiotherapy, temozolomide or both. The receptor set was obtained from a man between 50 and 59 years old with glioma. Some clones in this sample may be carry-over from other donors' samples.

The CDR3 DNA follows: TGTGCCAGCAGTGCAAGCGGAAACACCATATATTTT. As protein: CASSASGNTIYF. V and J are TRBV28 and TRBJ1-3; D not certain. The V end was cut by 5 bases, the J end by 4 bases, with 6 bases between. This CDR3 is 12 amino acids long. Germline V lookup: CDR1 MDHEN, CDR2 SYDVKM.

This chain connects TRBV4-1 to TRBJ2-7, with D maybe TRBD1 (6 bases). The V end was cut by 3 bases, the J end by 3 bases, with 15 bases between. CDR1 is MGHRA, CDR2 YSYEKL, per germline. CDR3 length equals 15 residues. CDR3 DNA sequence: TGCGCCAGCAGCCAGGCCAGGGGCGCGATCTACGAGCAGTACTTC. Residues: CASSQARGAIYEQYF.

The J gene is TRBJ1-3, the V gene TRBV6-1, with D hard to call. Between the trimmed V and J ends, which lost 3 bases and 0 bases, there was a span of 9 bases. CDR1 and CDR2 from the germline V gene are MNHNS and SASEGT. The CDR3 contains 15 residues. DNA for the CDR3: TGTGCCAGCAGTGATTCGGTTGGCTCTGGAAACACCATATATTTT. This encodes CASSDSVGSGNTIYF.

The sample holds one count of this clone. This sequence joins TRBV18 and TRBJ1-1; 7 bases match TRBD1. There are 12 residues in the CDR3. With V trimmed by 5 bases and J by 7 bases, 4 bases remained unmatched. From germline, CDR1 is KGHSH and CDR2 LQKENI. The CDR3 loop reads CASSISGGEAFF. The DNA of the CDR3 is TGTGCCAGCTCAATCTCAGGGGGTGAAGCTTTCTTT.

The gene calls are TRBV6-5 and TRBJ2-2; no firm D call. V lost 8 bases and J lost 6, with 7 bases in between. The CDR3 spans 11 residues. CDR1 is MNHEY, CDR2 SVGAGI, per germline. The DNA of the CDR3 is TGTGCCAGCGGGCCCCCCGGGGAGCTGTTTTTT. It encodes CASGPPGELFF.

The V call is TRBV29-1, the J call TRBJ2-7, with 8 bases identical to TRBD1. J was trimmed by 4 bases and V by 2 bases; bases with no gene match: 16. Germline assignment: CDR1 SQVTM and CDR2 ANQGSEA. The CDR3 runs to 17 residues. CDR3 amino acids: CSVEPTGDGHIGYEQYF. The DNA of the CDR3 is TGCAGCGTTGAACCGACAGGGGACGGACATATCGGGTACGAGCAGTACTTC.

This clone was picked up one time. V gene TRBV4-1 combines with J gene TRBJ2-1, with 12 bases matching TRBD2. Germline V gene lookup returns CDR1 MGHRA and CDR2 YSYEKL. The CDR3 runs to 16 residues. Trimming at V came to 2 bases and at J to 7 bases, leaving 6 bases not matched to a gene. The CDR3 sequence: CASSQPLAGGRNEQFF. CDR3 nucleotide sequence: TGCGCCAGCAGCCAACCACTAGCGGGGGGAAGGAATGAGCAGTTCTTC.

The rearrangement joins TRBV18 to TRBJ1-5; D gene uncertain. The germline gives CDR1 KGHSH, CDR2 LQKENI. The CDR3 spans 14 residues. The germline V and J ends were trimmed by 6 bases and 4 bases, with 13 bases remaining between them. This chain's CDR3 is CASSAETGNQPQHF. CDR3 coding DNA: TGTGCCAGCTCCGCGGAGACGGGGAATCAGCCCCAGCATTTT. Based on the CDR3 plus reference TRBV18 and TRBJ1-5, the full variable domain is NAGVMQNPRHLVRRRGQEARLRCSPMKGHSHVYWYRQLPEEGLKFMVYLQKENIIDESGMPKERFSAEFPKEGPSILRIQQVVRGDSAAYFCASSAETGNQPQHFGDGTRLSIL.

In its sample, this clone was seen a few times. The V call is TRBV2, the J call TRBJ1-1; D not resolved. This CDR3 region has 13 residues. The germline gives CDR1 SNHLY, CDR2 FYNNEI. V lost 4 bases and J lost 0, with 6 bases in between. The CDR3 loop reads CASSVGLNTEAFF. CDR3 coding DNA: TGTGCCAGCAGTGTAGGGTTGAACACTGAAGCTTTCTTT.

The chain employs TRBV7-9 and TRBJ1-2; D ambiguous. V lost 3 bases to trimming and J lost 13 bases, with 21 bases between them. The CDR3 runs 14 residues. The germline V gene encodes CDR1 SEHNR and CDR2 FQNEAQ (reference sequence). DNA for the CDR3: TGTGCCAGCAGCTTGGGAGGAGAGGAATCCCGGACCACCTTC. Its translation: CASSLGGEESRTTF.

With regard to this clone: A junction boundary mismatches the germline segment, possibly from a read error. The rearrangement uses TRBV2 and TRBJ2-2; tentative D call: TRBD2 (5 bases). Germline assignment: CDR1 SNHLY and CDR2 FYNNEI. The CDR3 is 15 residues long. DNA for the CDR3: TGTGCCAGCAGTCAAGCGGCTTCGAACACCGGGGAGCTGTTTTTT. Protein product: CASSQAASNTGELFF.

This clone has just one count. V gene TRBV9 combines with J gene TRBJ1-3; D uncertain. The germline V and J ends were trimmed by 0 bases and 4 bases, with 11 bases remaining between them. Germline loops: CDR1 SGDLS, CDR2 YYNGEE. CDR3 length: 15 residues. CDR3 loop: CASSVVASGGNTIYF. The DNA of the CDR3 is TGTGCCAGCAGCGTAGTGGCGTCCGGAGGAAACACCATATATTTT. The full variable domain, rest sourced from reference TRBV9 and TRBJ1-3, is DSGVTQTPKHLITATGQRVTLRCSPRSGDLSVYWYQQSLDQGLQFLIQYYNGEERAKGNILERFSAQQFPDLHSELNLSSLELGDSALYFCASSVVASGGNTIYFGEGSWLTVV.

The rearrangement joins TRBV7-8 to TRBJ1-2; TRBD1 aligns across 7 bases. CDR1 is SGHVS and CDR2 is FQNEAQ in the germline V gene. The CDR3 extends over 15 amino acids. Unmatched junction bases numbered 12, after V lost 4 bases and J lost 7 bases. The CDR3 sequence: CASSSVDPTGIGYTF. CDR3 nucleotide sequence: TGTGCCAGCAGCTCGGTAGACCCGACAGGGATTGGCTACACCTTC.

The chain is built from TRBV29-1 and TRBJ1-1; a possible D gene is TRBD1 (6 bases). The CDR3 has 13 residues. Germline V gene data show CDR1 as SQVTM and CDR2 as ANQGSEA. V was cut by 0 bases and J by 6 bases, with 11 bases left in between. The CDR3 reads CSVEDRSGAEAFF. In DNA, the CDR3 is TGCAGCGTTGAAGATCGATCAGGGGCTGAAGCTTTCTTT.

CDR3 residues: CASSPRAGYTDTQYF. The CDR3 coding sequence is TGTGCCAGCAGCCCGAGAGCGGGGTACACAGATACGCAGTATTTT. J is TRBJ2-3 and V is TRBV7-6, with TRBD2 matching over 7 bases. Germline V gene sequence: CDR1 SGHVS, CDR2 FNYEAQ. The CDR3 has 15 amino acids. V lost 5 bases and J lost 2; bases outside the gene matches: 7. The whole variable domain, remainder taken from reference TRBV7-6 and TRBJ2-3, is GAGVSQSPRYKVTKRGQDVALRCDPISGHVSLYWYRQALGQGPEFLTYFNYEAQQDKSGLPNDRFSAERPEGSISTLTIQRTEQRDSAMYRCASSPRAGYTDTQYFGPGTRLTVL.

The rearrangement links TRBV4-3 to TRBJ2-3, with a weak D call TRBD2 (5 bases). CDR1 and CDR2 (germline): LGHNA, YSLEER. CDR3 length equals 12 residues. Trimming left V 3 bases short and J 8 bases short, with 9 bases between. The CDR3 loop reads CASSQESGTQYF. CDR3 DNA: TGCGCCAGCAGCCAGGAAAGCGGTACGCAGTATTTT.

This clone was detected a few times. This sequence joins TRBV27 and TRBJ1-3; weak D call: TRBD1 (5 bases). Trimming left V 4 bases short and J 0 bases short, with 10 bases between. There are 15 residues in the CDR3. Germline V lookup: CDR1 MNHEY, CDR2 SMNVEV (reference sequence). The CDR3 loop reads CASSSETVSGNTIYF. CDR3 coding DNA: TGTGCCAGCAGTTCGGAGACAGTCTCTGGAAACACCATATATTTT.

V gene TRBV11-2 combines with J gene TRBJ2-5; tentatively, D is TRBD2 (6 bases). The ends were cut back, 2 bases at V and 0 bases at J, with 10 bases in the middle. Germline loops: CDR1 SGHAT, CDR2 FQNNGV. CDR3 length: 15 amino acids. CDR3 sequence reads: CASSLPGAYQETQYF. The CDR3 DNA is TGTGCCAGCAGCTTACCGGGAGCGTACCAAGAGACCCAGTACTTC.

This chain joins TRBV15 and TRBJ1-2; no clear D gene. The CDR3 runs to 14 residues. With 0 bases removed from V and 6 bases from J, the gap between germline ends came to 11 bases. The germline CDR1 and CDR2 sequences are LNHNV and YYDKDF (reference sequence). The CDR3 coding sequence is TGTGCCACCAGCAGAGATGTGGGGAATCATGGCTACACCTTC. This codes for CATSRDVGNHGYTF.

This clone was observed a single time. V usage is TRBV27 and J usage is TRBJ1-1; D not resolved. This CDR3 has 14 residues. V was pared by 5 bases and J by 4 bases, with 14 bases between. Germline CDR1 MNHEY, CDR2 SMNVEV (reference sequence). The CDR3: CASSPAGSPTEAFF. CDR3 in DNA: TGTGCCAGCAGTCCCGCCGGGAGCCCCACTGAAGCTTTCTTT.

The rearrangement links TRBV6-1 to TRBJ2-5, with 8 bases that match TRBD2. Germline V gene sequence: CDR1 MNHNS, CDR2 SASEGT. V shed 6 bases, J shed 5 bases, and the junction held 8 bases outside the gene matches. CDR3 length: 14 amino acids. The CDR3 loop reads CASRGQRGRETQYF. CDR3 nucleotides: TGTGCCAGCAGAGGACAGCGGGGGCGGGAGACCCAGTACTTC.

The chain couples TRBV7-2 to TRBJ2-6; 9 positions agree with TRBD1. V lost 7 bases, J lost 1 base, and 11 bases stayed unmatched. This CDR3 spans 18 amino acids. Germline CDR1 is SGHTA and CDR2 is FQGNSA. The CDR3 sequence: CASNPGTGKRSGANVLTF. In DNA, the CDR3 is TGTGCCAGCAACCCCGGGACAGGGAAACGTTCTGGGGCCAACGTCCTGACTTTC.

The V call is TRBV4-1, the J call TRBJ1-4, with 7 bases identical to TRBD1. CDR1 is MGHRA, CDR2 YSYEKL, per germline. This CDR3 has 15 amino acids. The ends lost 4 bases at V and 6 bases at J; junction bases unmatched: 8. CDR3 loop: CASSPQRQGDEKLFF. As DNA, the CDR3 is TGCGCCAGCAGCCCTCAAAGACAGGGTGATGAAAAACTGTTTTTT.

This rearrangement joins TRBV2 to TRBJ1-4, with D possibly matching TRBD1 (6 bases). Germline CDR1 and CDR2: SNHLY and FYNNEI. The CDR3 extends over 12 amino acids. Deletions cut 7 bases from V and 8 bases from J, with 11 bases between. The CDR3 spells CASNLGGEKLFF. DNA for the CDR3: TGTGCCAGCAATCTAGGGGGAGAAAAACTGTTTTTT. Full variable domain (rest looked up from reference TRBV2 and TRBJ1-4): EPEVTQTPSHQVTQMGQEVILRCVPISNHLYFYWYRQILGQKVEFLVSFYNNEISEKSEIFDDQFSVERPDGSNFTLKIRSTKLEDSAMYFCASNLGGEKLFFGSGTQLSVL.

This rearrangement joins TRBV14 to TRBJ1-1; the D gene is possibly TRBD1 (6 bases). Deletions cut 4 bases from V and 1 base from J, with 19 bases between. The CDR3 spans 17 residues. CDR1 and CDR2 from the germline V gene are SGHDN and FVKESK. CDR3: CASSRRGGPRTNTEAFF. CDR3 sequence (DNA): TGTGCCAGCAGCCGCAGGGGAGGGCCGAGAACGAACACTGAAGCTTTCTTT.